A selection of T cell receptor beta chains follows, all from one sample in a study of beta chain features in type 1 diabetes. Sequenced by immunoSEQ multiplex PCR; TCRdb stores in-frame clones only, minus some. The sample has about 400,000 clones; around 13% are singletons. The sample consisted of naive CD4+ T cells from blood. Receptor source: a woman aged 18-29 years with type 1 diabetes. The CDR3 runs from the conserved cysteine through the conserved F or W. A D gene is named only where the DNA matches it firmly. The listing skips clone size in some rows; elsewhere it reads once, few, many or a size class.

abundance,j_gene,v_gene,d_gene,CDR3nt,CDR3aa
few,TRBJ1-1,TRBV6-6,-,TGTGCCAGCAGTTACGGAGGGGCGCTTGACACTGAAGCTTTCTTT,CASSYGGALDTEAFF
-,TRBJ1-5,TRBV6-5,TRBD1,TGTGCCAGCAGTAAGGGACAGGGGAGGCAGCCCCAGCATTTT,CASSKGQGRQPQHF
-,TRBJ2-7,TRBV9,TRBD2,TGTGCCAGCAGCCCCGGACTAGCGGGAGACGCCTACGAGCAGTACTTC,CASSPGLAGDAYEQYF
-,TRBJ2-1,TRBV5-1,-,TGCGCCAGCAGACCCGACTCGGCCTCCAATGAGCAGTTCTTC,CASRPDSASNEQFF
few,TRBJ2-7,TRBV5-1,-,TGCGCCAGCAGCTTGTTCGGCAGGCCCCTAGCCTCCTACGAGCAGTACTTC,CASSLFGRPLASYEQYF
few,TRBJ1-4,TRBV2,-,TGTGCCAGCAGTGAGCGGACTACTAATGAAAAACTGTTTTTT,CASSERTTNEKLFF
-,TRBJ2-5,TRBV28,TRBD1,TGTGCCAGCAGTTTCCCAATCGGGTCGGGTACAGGGGGCTCGGAGACCCAGTACTTC,CASSFPIGSGTGGSETQYF
-,TRBJ1-2,TRBV7-9,-,TGTGCCAGCAGCTTAGCGCTGGAGACGGTCTATGGCTACACCTTC,CASSLALETVYGYTF
-,TRBJ2-7,TRBV18,-,TGTGCCAGCTCGACCCGAAAAGACAACTACGAGCAGTACTTC,CASSTRKDNYEQYF
few,TRBJ1-2,TRBV5-6,TRBD1,TGTGCCAGCAGCCCTGGGACAGCACGCTATGGCTACACCTTC,CASSPGTARYGYTF
-,TRBJ2-4,TRBV11-2,-,TGTGCCAGCAGCTTAAGCTATCCCGTAGCCAAAAACATTCAGTACTTC,CASSLSYPVAKNIQYF
few,TRBJ2-5,TRBV2,-,TGTGCCAGCAGTGAAGGGCTAGCCCGAATCGCGACCCAGTACTTC,CASSEGLARIATQYF
-,TRBJ1-3,TRBV14,TRBD1,TGTGCCAGCAGCCAAGTCGGGACAGGGAGCTCTGGAAACACCATATATTTT,CASSQVGTGSSGNTIYF
few,TRBJ2-2,TRBV5-1,-,TGCGCCAGCAGTTCAGCGAACACCGGGGAGCTGTTTTTT,CASSSANTGELFF
-,TRBJ1-2,TRBV18,TRBD1,TGTGCCAGCTCACCCACAGGGGGCCTATTGAACTATGGCTACACCTTC,CASSPTGGLLNYGYTF
-,TRBJ2-4,TRBV27,-,TGTGCCAGCACTAGGAAGGAACTAGCCAAAAACATTCAGTACTTC,CASTRKELAKNIQYF
-,TRBJ2-1,TRBV25-1,-,TGTGCCAGCAGTCCCGGGACTCCGGTCAATGAGCAGTTCTTC,CASSPGTPVNEQFF
few,TRBJ1-1,TRBV23-1,-,TGCGCCAGCAAGCCCGCTGAAGCTTTCTTT,CASKPAEAFF
few,TRBJ2-7,TRBV18,TRBD2,TGTGCCAGCTCACCACGTAAGCTAGCGGGATCACGGTATGACGAGCAGTACTTC,CASSPRKLAGSRYDEQYF
-,TRBJ2-5,TRBV5-6,-,TGTGCCAGCAGGGAGGCCGGACGAGGCCAGGAGACCCAGTACTTC,CASREAGRGQETQYF
few,TRBJ1-2,TRBV10-3,-,TGTGCCATCAGGCAGGGGAGCGACTATGGCTACACCTTC,CAIRQGSDYGYTF
few,TRBJ2-5,TRBV7-2,-,TGTGCCAGCAGCCGTCCTAAGAGCGGGGAGACCCAGTACTTC,CASSRPKSGETQYF
-,TRBJ1-2,TRBV29-1,-,TGCAGTTCCGGGGGAAACTATGGCTACACCTTC,CSSGGNYGYTF
-,TRBJ2-3,TRBV20-1,-,TGCAGCCAGGAGGAGGCGGATACGCAGTATTTT,CSQEEADTQYF
-,TRBJ2-2,TRBV4-3,-,TGCGCCAGCAGCCGCGGGGGCGACCTCTACACCGGGGAGCTGTTTTTT,CASSRGGDLYTGELFF
-,TRBJ1-4,TRBV2,-,TGTGCCAGCAGTGAATGGGCAGTTGAAAAACTGTTTTTT,CASSEWAVEKLFF
-,TRBJ2-1,TRBV14,TRBD1,TGTGCCAGCAGCCCTACAGGGGGCTCCTACAATGAGCAGTTCTTC,CASSPTGGSYNEQFF
-,TRBJ2-7,TRBV7-9,-,TGTGCCAGCAGCCCGATGGTTCAGGAGCAGTACTTC,CASSPMVQEQYF
-,TRBJ1-5,TRBV7-2,TRBD1,TGTGCCAGCAGCATACAGGGGTATCAGCCCCAGCATTTT,CASSIQGYQPQHF
-,TRBJ2-7,TRBV18,TRBD2,TGTGCCAGCTCACCCGGGACTAGCGGGCTGTCCTACGAGCAGTACTTC,CASSPGTSGLSYEQYF
-,TRBJ2-7,TRBV21-1,-,TGTGCCAGCTACCACAGGGTAAGCTACGAGCAGTACTTC,CASYHRVSYEQYF
few,TRBJ2-6,TRBV19,-,TGTGCCAGTAGTACTCGGGGGTTATCTGGGGCCAACGTCCTGACTTTC,CASSTRGLSGANVLTF
few,TRBJ2-3,TRBV30,TRBD1,TGTGCCTGGAGGGGGGACAGGGCAAATACGCAGTATTTT,CAWRGDRANTQYF
few,TRBJ2-7,TRBV27,TRBD1,TGTGCCAGCAGGCGGACAGGGAGCGACGAGCAGTACTTC,CASRRTGSDEQYF
-,TRBJ2-7,TRBV2,TRBD2,TGTGCCAGTCAACTAGCGGGGGGCTCCTACGAGCAGTACTTC,CASQLAGGSYEQYF
few,TRBJ1-2,TRBV20-1,-,TGCAGTGTCCGGACAGACGGCGGCTACACCTTC,CSVRTDGGYTF
-,TRBJ2-7,TRBV14,TRBD2,TGTGCCAGCAGCCGCCGGGGGGGGTACTACGAGCAGTACTTC,CASSRRGGYYEQYF
-,TRBJ2-6,TRBV18,-,TGTGCCAGCTCACCGGGCCCCCAAACACCTTCTGGGGCCAACGTCCTGACTTTC,CASSPGPQTPSGANVLTF
few,TRBJ2-1,TRBV5-6,TRBD2,TGTGCCAGCAGCTTATTTACTAGCGGGGACATCTACAATGAGCAGTTCTTC,CASSLFTSGDIYNEQFF
-,TRBJ2-1,TRBV7-2,TRBD2,TGTGCCAGCAGCTTAGCGGGAGGGCCGAGCTCCTACAATGAGCAGTTCTTC,CASSLAGGPSSYNEQFF
-,TRBJ2-7,TRBV4-2,TRBD2,TGTGCCAGCAGCCCGGATTGGTTCACTAGCGGGACGAGCTACGAGCAGTACTTC,CASSPDWFTSGTSYEQYF
-,TRBJ2-7,TRBV4-3,-,TGCGCCAGCAGCCACGGTAGTGGAGGGGCCTACGAGCAGTACTTC,CASSHGSGGAYEQYF
-,TRBJ1-2,TRBV14,-,TGTGCCAGCAGCCAAGTTCCTAGGTATGGCTACACCTTC,CASSQVPRYGYTF
-,TRBJ2-3,TRBV28,-,TGTGCCAGCAGTACCCGGGCCGGGGGCACAGATACGCAGTATTTT,CASSTRAGGTDTQYF
-,TRBJ1-5,TRBV19,TRBD1,TGTGCCTCTGGTGGAAGAGGACAGGTTAGCAATCAGCCCCAGCATTTT,CASGGRGQVSNQPQHF
-,TRBJ1-2,TRBV6-1,-,TGTGCCAGCAGTGAAAGCAGGGCCTTCCACATACATGGCTACACCTTC,CASSESRAFHIHGYTF
few,TRBJ2-3,TRBV30,-,TGTGCCTGGAGTCCATCAACTAGGTCAGATACGCAGTATTTT,CAWSPSTRSDTQYF
-,TRBJ2-1,TRBV5-4,-,TGTGCCAGCAGCTTCGGAGGCGGGGGCCACGGGAATGAGCAGTTCTTC,CASSFGGGGHGNEQFF
few,TRBJ1-5,TRBV30,-,TGTGCCTGGAGTGCCGCAGGTTTGCAGCCCCAGCATTTT,CAWSAAGLQPQHF
-,TRBJ2-1,TRBV7-2,TRBD1,TGTGCCAGCAGCTTAGTACAGGGGACTGAGCAGTTCTTC,CASSLVQGTEQFF
few,TRBJ2-1,TRBV29-1,-,TGCAGCGTTGAAGGAAAGGGCAAAGTGAGCGACAGAAACAATGAGCAGTTCTTC,CSVEGKGKVSDRNNEQFF
-,TRBJ2-7,TRBV10-3,-,TGTGCCATCAGTGACCCCGGGATCAGCTACGAGCAGTACTTC,CAISDPGISYEQYF
-,TRBJ1-2,TRBV6-6,-,TGTGCCAGCAGCTACAGTGAAGCTGGCTACACCTTC,CASSYSEAGYTF
few,TRBJ1-5,TRBV28,-,TGTGCCAGCAGTTTATCTCGGCAGCCCCAGCATTTT,CASSLSRQPQHF
-,TRBJ2-3,TRBV7-2,TRBD2,TGTGCCAGCAGCTTAGTCGAGCGGGGGGGCCCGGGCACAGATACGCAGTATTTT,CASSLVERGGPGTDTQYF
few,TRBJ1-5,TRBV6-5,-,TGTGCCAGCAAGCCAGGGATCAATCAGCCCCAGCATTTT,CASKPGINQPQHF
-,TRBJ2-6,TRBV9,-,TGTGCCAGCAGCGCCTCCGTCGGCTCTGGGGCCAACGTCCTGACTTTC,CASSASVGSGANVLTF
-,TRBJ2-3,TRBV9,-,TGTGCCAGCAGCGTCGAAGCTGTCACAGATACGCAGTATTTT,CASSVEAVTDTQYF
few,TRBJ1-2,TRBV5-6,-,TGTGCCAGCAGCTTGGACGGCCGAGGGGGCTATGGCTACACCTTC,CASSLDGRGGYGYTF